The 20 T cell receptor beta chains below come from one sample, sequenced in a study of T-cell reconstitution after alpha-beta-depleted transplantation in children (dated by TCRdb to the mid-2010s). The method was PCR. TCRdb names Illumina HiSeq 2500 as the instrument used. To normalize quantification of the TCRbeta repertoire, the TCR libraries were built with molecular barcoding that relied on unique molecular identifiers. TCRdb handled the public reads itself, with Q25 trimming in fastp and clone calling in MiXCR, and kept productive beta chains. Rows matching on CDR3 protein sequence are summarized as one entry with the most common DNA and genes. The sample profile shows around 700,000 distinct CDR3 sequences; about 12% of them were found once. The top ten clonotypes cover roughly 0.84% of the sample. Explained via the paper, the treatment or condition label denotes: allogeneic hematopoietic cell transplantation with graft depleted of TCRalphabeta T cells and CD19 B cells.

The material was PBMCs, obtained before TCRalphabeta/CD19-depleted stem cell transplant. All receptors derive from a girl aged 2-10 years with congenital amegakaryocytic thrombocytopenia, due to receive a stem cell transplant.

This clonotype was recorded at least ten times. V and J are TRBV6-2 or TRBV6-3 and TRBJ2-1, with TRBD2 matching over 10 bases. V was clipped by 6 bases and J by 8 bases; unmatched bases: 28. Germline values: CDR1 MNHEY, CDR2 SVGEGT. The CDR3 loop spans 21 amino acids. CDR3: CASRSRTGKTFSSGSRDEQFF. The CDR3 nucleotides read TGTGCCAGCAGGTCACGTACAGGGAAAACTTTTTCTAGCGGGAGTAGGGATGAGCAGTTCTTC.

A few counts support this clonotype. The J gene is TRBJ2-5, the V gene TRBV7-8; TRBD2 might be the D (6 bases). Germline V gene data show CDR1 as SGHVS and CDR2 as FQNEAQ. The CDR3 contains 14 residues. V lost 0 bases to trimming and J lost 10 bases, with 15 bases between them. CDR3 bases: TGTGCCAGCAGCTTAGCCGGGAGTAACCCTAACCAGTACTTC. Its protein product is CASSLAGSNPNQYF. Looking up the rest from reference TRBV7-8 and TRBJ2-5 gives the full variable domain: GAGVSQSPRYKVAKRGQDVALRCDPISGHVSLFWYQQALGQGPEFLTYFQNEAQLDKSGLPSDRFFAERPEGSVSTLKIQRTQQEDSAVYLCASSLAGSNPNQYFGPGTRLLVL.

The rearrangement links TRBV12-3 or TRBV12-4 to TRBJ2-3; D is possibly TRBD2 (5 bases). Trimming left V 6 bases short and J 3 bases short, with 16 bases between. The CDR3 totals 15 residues. CDR3 DNA sequence: TGTGCCAGCAGCCCGGAGGCCCTCGTAACAGATACGCAGTATTTT. This codes for CASSPEALVTDTQYF.

There are a few counts of this clonotype. V usage is TRBV20-1 and J usage is TRBJ2-1; no firm D call. The germline V gene encodes CDR1 DFQATT and CDR2 SNEGSKA (reference sequence). This CDR3 spans 14 amino acids. V was trimmed by 3 bases and J by 4 bases, leaving 13 bases between them. The CDR3 sequence is CSASLVLGYNEQFF. The CDR3 DNA reads as TGCAGTGCTAGTTTAGTTCTGGGGTACAATGAGCAGTTCTTC.

This clonotype was counted many times. V is TRBV11-2 and J is TRBJ2-7, with TRBD1 as a possible D gene (6 bases). Germline CDR1 and CDR2: SGHAT and FQNNGV. Trimming pared 5 bases from V and 4 bases from J, leaving 18 bases between. The CDR3 sequence is 15 residues long. The CDR3 DNA reads TGTGCCAGCAGCAACAGGGCCGGGGATTTGTACGAGCAGTACTTC. This encodes CASSNRAGDLYEQYF.

Of note for this clonotype: This may be a read error: a much more frequent sequence differs by one nucleotide. This chain uses TRBV12-3 or TRBV12-4 with TRBJ1-1; D possibly corresponds to TRBD1 (5 bases). The CDR3 length is 14 residues. The CDR3 bases are TGTGCCAGCCGGCCTTCAGGGAGCATCGCTGAAGCTTTGTTT. Protein sequence: CASRPSGSIAEALF.

This clonotype was recorded once. The rearrangement uses TRBV5-5 and TRBJ2-7; 7 nucleotides align to TRBD1. The CDR3 loop spans 15 amino acids. V trimming: 5 bases; J trimming: 1 base; junction bases outside the gene matches: 9. Germline V gives CDR1 SGHKS, CDR2 YYEKEE (reference sequence). CDR3 DNA: TGTGCCAGCAGTTCAACAGGGGTTTGGTCCTACGAGCAGTACTTC. Protein: CASSSTGVWSYEQYF.

This clonotype appeared many times. The J gene is TRBJ1-6, the V gene TRBV20-1; D gene ambiguous. There are 15 residues in the CDR3. V was shortened by 0 bases and J by 8 bases, with 14 bases between the two germline ends. Germline CDR1 is DFQATT and CDR2 is SNEGSKA (reference sequence). The CDR3 region is CSARDSTRTDSPLHF. In nucleotides, the CDR3 is TGCAGTGCTAGAGATAGTACCCGAACGGATTCACCCCTCCACTTT.

At least ten counts were recorded for this clonotype. The chain joins TRBV4-1 to TRBJ1-2; D is uncertain. CDR1 MGHRA and CDR2 YSYEKL come from the germline V gene. The V and J ends lost 1 base and 4 bases respectively, with 13 bases between them. The CDR3 is 15 residues long. CDR3 residues: CASSQGRSTAYGYTF. CDR3 nucleotides: TGCGCCAGCAGCCAAGGACGGTCCACGGCCTATGGCTACACCTTC.

This chain links TRBV4-1 with TRBJ2-5; D is uncertain. Germline values: CDR1 MGHRA, CDR2 YSYEKL. V dropped 2 bases and J dropped 5 bases, with 12 bases sitting between them. The CDR3 loop spans 14 amino acids. The CDR3 sequence: CASSQPSTGETQYF. The CDR3 DNA reads TGCGCCAGCAGCCAACCCTCTACTGGGGAGACCCAGTACTTC.

The V and J genes are TRBV5-1 and TRBJ1-1, with 8 nucleotides matching TRBD1. Unmatched junction bases numbered 7, after V lost 4 bases and J lost 2 bases. The CDR3 has 15 residues. Germline assignment: CDR1 SGHRS and CDR2 YFSETQ. For the CDR3, the DNA is TGCGCCAGCAGCCAGGGACAGGCTACAAACACTGAAGCTTTCTTT. The encoded protein is CASSQGQATNTEAFF.

This clonotype showed up just a few times. J is TRBJ2-5 and V is TRBV5-1; D might be TRBD2 (5 bases). V gave up 5 bases and J gave up 3 bases, with 14 bases separating them. The CDR3 has 14 amino acids. The germline gives CDR1 SGHRS, CDR2 YFSETQ. The CDR3 here is CASRVRAVEETQYF. CDR3 in DNA: TGCGCCAGCAGGGTGAGGGCGGTAGAAGAGACCCAGTACTTC.

This chain links TRBV28 with TRBJ2-7, with 9 positions matching TRBD1. This CDR3 is 13 amino acids long. V lost 10 bases to trimming and J lost 6 bases; unmatched junction nucleotides: 10. Germline V lookup: CDR1 MDHEN, CDR2 SYDVKM. The CDR3 protein is CAINRDRAREQYF. The CDR3, as DNA: TGTGCCATCAACCGGGACAGGGCCCGCGAGCAGTACTTC.

The chain recombines TRBV20-1 with TRBJ2-1, with D possibly TRBD2 on 5 matching bases. The CDR3 spans 11 residues. The V and J ends lost 5 bases and 6 bases respectively, with 8 bases between them. CDR1 and CDR2 (germline): DFQATT, SNEGSKA (reference sequence). The CDR3 reads CSARGINEQFF. As DNA, the CDR3 is TGCAGTGCTCGGGGAATCAATGAGCAGTTCTTC.

This clonotype was counted only a few times. This chain connects TRBV7-9 to TRBJ2-3; possible D gene TRBD2, 6 bases. V gave up 3 bases and J gave up 2 bases, with 18 bases separating them. Germline V gene sequence: CDR1 SEHNR, CDR2 FQNEAQ (reference sequence). The CDR3 is made up of 17 amino acids. The CDR3 is CASSLEGRKRYTDTQYF. The CDR3 bases are TGTGCCAGCAGCTTGGAGGGGAGAAAACGTTACACAGATACGCAGTATTTT.

The table lists this clonotype with a few counts. The V gene is TRBV5-5, the J gene TRBJ1-1, with D possibly matching TRBD1 (6 bases). V dropped 0 bases and J dropped 5 bases, with 14 bases sitting between them. CDR3 size: 15 residues. CDR1 is SGHKS, CDR2 YYEKEE, per germline (reference sequence). CDR3 sequence: CASSLAGGGWTEAFF. The CDR3 DNA sequence: TGTGCCAGCAGCTTGGCGGGGGGCGGTTGGACTGAAGCTTTCTTT.

Many counts were recorded for this clonotype. This chain uses TRBV20-1 with TRBJ2-1; no clear D. CDR1 and CDR2 from the germline V gene are DFQATT and SNEGSKA (reference sequence). V was cut by 1 base and J by 4 bases, with 8 bases left in between. The CDR3 covers 13 residues. CDR3 DNA sequence: TGCAGTGCTAGAGTAAGGATGTACAATGAGCAGTTCTTC. Translated, it gives CSARVRMYNEQFF.

This clonotype showed up many times. The CDR3 DNA reads TGCAGTGCTAGAGGACCTGGGGGCTCCTACGAGCAGTACTTC. Amino acids: CSARGPGGSYEQYF. The V call is TRBV20-1, the J call TRBJ2-7; D may be TRBD1 or TRBD2 (5 bases each). Trimming stripped 1 base from V and 0 bases from J, with 10 bases between. The germline gives CDR1 DFQATT, CDR2 SNEGSKA (reference sequence). CDR3 length equals 14 residues.

This clonotype was recorded at least ten times. V usage is TRBV5-1 and J usage is TRBJ2-3, with D maybe TRBD1 (6 bases). Trimming removed 7 bases at V and 6 bases at J, with 15 bases between. Germline V gene lookup returns CDR1 SGHRS and CDR2 YFSETQ. This CDR3 spans 13 amino acids. The CDR3 DNA reads as TGCGCCAGCGAAGGGGCTCAGGGGGATACGCAGTATTTT. It yields the protein CASEGAQGDTQYF.

This clonotype appeared a few times. DNA of the CDR3: TGCAGTGCTAGAGTAAACAAGGCAGCTTTCTTT. Translation: CSARVNKAAFF. The J gene is TRBJ1-1, the V gene TRBV20-1; D is ambiguous. There are 11 residues in the CDR3. The germline V gene has CDR1 DFQATT and CDR2 SNEGSKA (reference sequence). V was shortened by 1 base and J by 10 bases, with 10 bases between the two germline ends.